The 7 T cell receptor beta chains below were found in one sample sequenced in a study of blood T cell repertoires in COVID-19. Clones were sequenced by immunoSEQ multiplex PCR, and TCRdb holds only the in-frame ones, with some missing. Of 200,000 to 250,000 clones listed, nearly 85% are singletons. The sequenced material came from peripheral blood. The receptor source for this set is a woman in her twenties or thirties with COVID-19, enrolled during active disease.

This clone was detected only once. Here the CDR3 reads CASSQEGQGGTQYF. The CDR3 DNA is TGCGCCAGCAGCCAAGAAGGGCAGGGGGGGACCCAGTACTTC. The rearrangement joins TRBV4-3 to TRBJ2-5, with D perhaps TRBD1 (7 bases). In germline, CDR1 is LGHNA, CDR2 YSLEER. The CDR3 runs 14 residues. V lost 0 bases to trimming and J lost 7 bases, with 12 bases between them.

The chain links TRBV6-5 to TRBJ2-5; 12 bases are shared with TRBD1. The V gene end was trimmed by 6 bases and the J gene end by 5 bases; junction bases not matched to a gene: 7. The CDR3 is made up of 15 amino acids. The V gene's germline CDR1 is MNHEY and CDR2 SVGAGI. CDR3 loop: CASRLGQGAGETQYF. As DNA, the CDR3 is TGTGCCAGCAGGTTGGGACAGGGGGCGGGGGAGACCCAGTACTTC.

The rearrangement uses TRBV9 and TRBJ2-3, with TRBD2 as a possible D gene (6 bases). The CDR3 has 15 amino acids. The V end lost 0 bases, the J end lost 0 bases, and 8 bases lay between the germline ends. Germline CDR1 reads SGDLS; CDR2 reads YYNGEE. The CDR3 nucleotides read TGTGCCAGCAGCGTAGGGCTAGCGAGCACAGATACGCAGTATTTT. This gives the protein CASSVGLASTDTQYF. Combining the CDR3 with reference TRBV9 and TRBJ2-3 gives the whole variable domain DSGVTQTPKHLITATGQRVTLRCSPRSGDLSVYWYQQSLDQGLQFLIQYYNGEERAKGNILERFSAQQFPDLHSELNLSSLELGDSALYFCASSVGLASTDTQYFGPGTRLTVL.

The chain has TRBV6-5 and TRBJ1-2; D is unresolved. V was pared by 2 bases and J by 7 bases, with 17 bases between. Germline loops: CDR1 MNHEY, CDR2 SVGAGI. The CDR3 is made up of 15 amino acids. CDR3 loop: CASSYVGDGRGGYTF. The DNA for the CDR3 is TGTGCCAGCAGTTACGTAGGCGACGGCCGAGGTGGCTACACCTTC.

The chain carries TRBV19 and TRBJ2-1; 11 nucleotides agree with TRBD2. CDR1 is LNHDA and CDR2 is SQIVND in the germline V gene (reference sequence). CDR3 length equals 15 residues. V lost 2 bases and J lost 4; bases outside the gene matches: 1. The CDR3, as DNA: TGTGCCAGTAGTATAACTAGCGGGAGATACAATGAGCAGTTCTTC. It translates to CASSITSGRYNEQFF.

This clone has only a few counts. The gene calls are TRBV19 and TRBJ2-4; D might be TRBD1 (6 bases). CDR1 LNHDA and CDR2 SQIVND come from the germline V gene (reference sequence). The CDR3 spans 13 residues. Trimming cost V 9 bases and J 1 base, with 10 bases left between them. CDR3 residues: CASKQGAKNIQYF. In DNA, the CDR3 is TGTGCCAGCAAGCAGGGGGCCAAAAACATTCAGTACTTC.

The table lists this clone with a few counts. In nucleotides, the CDR3 is TGCGCCAGCAGCTTGGACAGGTCCTCGGATGGCTACACCTTC. Amino acids: CASSLDRSSDGYTF. The rearrangement joins TRBV5-1 to TRBJ1-2; a weak D match, TRBD1 (5 bases). Germline CDR1 and CDR2: SGHRS and YFSETQ. This CDR3 region has 14 residues. Trimming left V 0 bases short and J 6 bases short, with 12 bases between.